Below, 25 T cell receptor beta chains from the same sample are listed, as sequenced in a study of cytomegalovirus exposure and HLA in healthy donors. The PCR contained 60 Vbeta and 13 Jbeta primers. Sequencing used immunoSEQ multiplex PCR; TCRdb keeps in-frame clones, though not all of them. The sample yields under 200,000 clones, around 80% seen once. Sequenced: PBMCs. These receptors were obtained from a man aged 30-40 years in good health and CMV-seronegative.

The chain recombines TRBV5-6 with TRBJ2-1, with D possibly TRBD2 on 9 matching bases. Trimming left V 4 bases short and J 2 bases short, with 16 bases between. Germline values: CDR1 SGHDT, CDR2 YYEEEE. CDR3 size: 16 residues. The CDR3 DNA sequence: TGTGCCAGCAGCGGTCTAGCGGGACAGGCCTACAATGAGCAGTTCTTC. Its protein is CASSGLAGQAYNEQFF. Based on the CDR3 plus reference TRBV5-6 and TRBJ2-1, the full variable domain is DAGVTQSPTHLIKTRGQQVTLRCSPKSGHDTVSWYQQALGQGPQFIFQYYEEEERQRGNFPDRFSGHQFPNYSSELNVNALLLGDSALYLCASSGLAGQAYNEQFFGPGTRLTVL.

In this sample, this clone turned up a few times. The chain joins TRBV29-1 to TRBJ2-1; 7 bases agree with TRBD1. The J segment lost 4 bases and the V segment lost 1 base, leaving 10 bases of the junction unmatched. The CDR3 length is 16 residues. The germline V gene encodes CDR1 SQVTM and CDR2 ANQGSEA. The CDR3 nucleotides are TGCAGCGTTGAAGGATCAAGGACAGGACTTTACAATGAGCAGTTCTTC. It is translated as CSVEGSRTGLYNEQFF.

The gene calls are TRBV6-5 and TRBJ1-2; 10 nucleotides line up with TRBD1. This CDR3 has 14 residues. Germline CDR1 and CDR2: MNHEY and SVGAGI. The V segment lost 6 bases and the J segment 7 bases; nucleotides outside the gene matches: 8. The CDR3: CASSPGQGLLGYTF. In DNA form, the CDR3 reads TGTGCCAGCAGCCCGGGACAGGGGTTACTTGGCTACACCTTC.

CDR3 loop: CASSLDLGAETQYF. The CDR3 DNA is TGTGCCAGCAGCTTAGATCTTGGGGCTGAGACCCAGTACTTC. This chain links TRBV11-2 with TRBJ2-5; the D gene is possibly TRBD1 (5 bases). With 0 bases removed from V and 5 bases from J, the gap between germline ends came to 10 bases. The CDR3 is 14 residues long. The germline gives CDR1 SGHAT, CDR2 FQNNGV.

This chain uses TRBV2 with TRBJ1-2; 8 bases are shared with TRBD1. With 7 bases clipped from V and 7 bases from J, the junction kept 14 bases outside the gene matches. Germline V gives CDR1 SNHLY, CDR2 FYNNEI. This CDR3 comprises 15 residues. The CDR3 nucleotides are TGTGCCAGCACTGCTCAGGGGGCGGACGTCGGTGGCTACACCTTC. Residues: CASTAQGADVGGYTF.

The V call is TRBV4-2, the J call TRBJ2-1; 7 nucleotides align to TRBD2. The V gene end was trimmed by 1 base and the J gene end by 7 bases; junction bases not matched to a gene: 10. There are 16 residues in the CDR3. From germline, CDR1 is LGHNA and CDR2 YNFKEQ. The CDR3 DNA reads as TGTGCCAGCAGCCAAGTGGTGGCGGGAGCTTGGAATGAGCAGTTCTTC. Amino acids: CASSQVVAGAWNEQFF.

This clone has just one count. This chain connects TRBV28 to TRBJ2-3, with a weak D call TRBD2 (6 bases). CDR3 length equals 15 residues. The germline V and J ends were trimmed by 6 bases and 4 bases, with 17 bases remaining between them. Germline V lookup: CDR1 MDHEN, CDR2 SYDVKM. The CDR3 nucleotides read TGTGCCAGCAGCATTAGTGGGGGGAGGCCAGATACGCAGTATTTT. Translating it yields CASSISGGRPDTQYF.

This clone was seen a few times. The chain carries TRBV5-1 and TRBJ1-1, with 8 positions matching TRBD1. The germline CDR1 and CDR2 sequences are SGHRS and YFSETQ. J gave up 5 bases and V 2 bases, and 8 bases lay outside the gene matches. This CDR3 comprises 15 residues. CDR3 loop: CASSLRQGALTEAFF. For the CDR3, the DNA is TGCGCCAGCAGCTTACGTCAGGGGGCGCTTACTGAAGCTTTCTTT.

The gene calls are TRBV5-4 and TRBJ2-7; D is ambiguous. From germline, CDR1 is SGHNT and CDR2 YYREEE (reference sequence). The CDR3 has 16 residues. V lost 0 bases and J lost 9, with 22 bases in between. CDR3: CASSLERPSVTQRQYF. In DNA, the CDR3 is TGTGCCAGCAGCTTGGAACGGCCCTCGGTCACACAGAGGCAGTACTTC.

This chain links TRBV5-6 with TRBJ2-1; maybe TRBD2 (5 bases). The CDR3 extends over 17 amino acids. V lost 0 bases, J lost 0 bases, and 13 bases lay in between. Germline CDR1 and CDR2: SGHDT and YYEEEE. This CDR3 is CASSLGPGLNSYNEQFF. The CDR3 DNA reads as TGTGCCAGCAGCTTGGGTCCGGGATTGAACTCCTACAATGAGCAGTTCTTC.

The chain couples TRBV5-1 to TRBJ1-2; D may be TRBD1 (6 bases). V lost 5 bases, J lost 4 bases, and 15 bases lay in between. This CDR3 is built from 14 residues. From germline, CDR1 is SGHRS and CDR2 YFSETQ. The CDR3 coding sequence is TGCGCCAGCAGGCCTGATGGGGGCGGCTATGGCTACACCTTC. It encodes CASRPDGGGYGYTF.

The genes are TRBV6-1 and TRBJ1-2; a possible D gene is TRBD1 (6 bases). Deletions cut 10 bases from V and 6 bases from J, with 24 bases between. CDR1 and CDR2 from the germline V gene are MNHNS and SASEGT. The CDR3 runs to 15 residues. The CDR3, as DNA: TGTGCCATACCTCGTTGGGCAGGGGAAGTGGATGGCTACACCTTC. It is translated as CAIPRWAGEVDGYTF.

V gene TRBV27 combines with J gene TRBJ2-2; D is perhaps TRBD1 (5 bases). V gave up 3 bases and J gave up 6 bases, with 14 bases separating them. The CDR3 covers 15 residues. Germline V gives CDR1 MNHEY, CDR2 SMNVEV (reference sequence). CDR3 nucleotide sequence: TGTGCCAGCAGTTTGGCAACAGGCTCCGCCGGGGAGCTGTTTTTT. This encodes CASSLATGSAGELFF.

This clone has a handful of counts. The V and J genes are TRBV14 and TRBJ2-5; D may be TRBD1 (6 bases). Judging by the DNA end, TRBJ2-7 fits better; the J call may be wrong. The CDR3 covers 12 residues. Germline loops: CDR1 SGHDN, CDR2 FVKESK. CDR3 amino acids: CASSGDTYEQYF. CDR3 in DNA: TGTGCCAGCAGCGGGGACACCTACGAGCAGTACTTC.

A single count supports this clone. The J gene is TRBJ2-2, the V gene TRBV18; D remains unclear. There are 14 residues in the CDR3. Germline V lookup: CDR1 KGHSH, CDR2 LQKENI. V gave up 5 bases and J gave up 2 bases, with 9 bases separating them. The CDR3 region is CASSATTNTGELFF. The CDR3 DNA sequence: TGTGCCAGCTCAGCCACGACAAACACCGGGGAGCTGTTTTTT.

The J gene is TRBJ2-7, the V gene TRBV28, with D possibly being TRBD2 (5 bases). V was cut by 3 bases and J by 2 bases, with 20 bases left in between. The CDR3 is made up of 17 amino acids. CDR1 is MDHEN and CDR2 is SYDVKM in the germline V gene. In nucleotides, the CDR3 is TGTGCCAGCAGTTTGACCCCGACTAACACCGCTCCCTACGAGCAGTACTTC. This gives the protein CASSLTPTNTAPYEQYF.

This clone was detected only once. The chain employs TRBV7-9 and TRBJ1-5, with no clear D. The germline V gene encodes CDR1 SEHNR and CDR2 FQNEAQ (reference sequence). V lost 3 bases to trimming and J lost 2 bases, with 8 bases between them. The CDR3 covers 14 residues. The CDR3 DNA is TGTGCCAGCAGCTTCGACAATGGCAATCAGCCCCAGCATTTT. This encodes CASSFDNGNQPQHF.

This clone was observed once. The J gene is TRBJ2-5, the V gene TRBV10-2, with TRBD2 as a possible D gene (6 bases). Matching the DNA end better, TRBJ2-7 makes the J call doubtful. The germline gives CDR1 WSHSY, CDR2 SAAADI. The CDR3 has 14 residues. CDR3 loop: CASRRGGFAYEQYF. The CDR3 coding sequence is TGCGCCAGCAGGCGTGGAGGGTTTGCCTACGAGCAGTACTTC.

This clone was seen a handful of times. V and J are TRBV6-1 and TRBJ2-2; D is perhaps TRBD2 (6 bases). This CDR3 spans 13 amino acids. With 2 bases removed from V and 6 bases from J, the gap between germline ends came to 7 bases. The germline V gene encodes CDR1 MNHNS and CDR2 SASEGT. This chain's CDR3 is CASSETSPGELFF. The CDR3, as DNA: TGTGCCAGCAGTGAAACTAGCCCCGGGGAGCTGTTTTTT.

V is TRBV11-2 and J is TRBJ1-4, with 7 positions matching TRBD1. Trimming took 2 bases from V and 4 from J; bases not matched to a gene: 1. Germline CDR1 SGHAT, CDR2 FQNNGV. CDR3 length: 14 amino acids. In DNA form, the CDR3 reads TGTGCCAGCAGCTTACGACAGGGTAATGAAAAACTGTTTTTT. Translated: CASSLRQGNEKLFF.

CDR3 sequence reads: CAAPRGTSGSPSYNEQFF. CDR3 coding DNA: TGTGCCGCCCCGAGGGGGACTAGCGGGTCTCCCTCCTACAATGAGCAGTTCTTC. This sequence joins TRBV9 and TRBJ2-1; 12 bases line up with TRBD2. The CDR3 is 18 residues long. V lost 10 bases to trimming and J lost 0 bases; unmatched junction nucleotides: 14. CDR1 and CDR2 (germline): SGDLS, YYNGEE.

Only one count was recorded for this clone. The V call is TRBV27, the J call TRBJ2-1; 12 bases are a match to TRBD2. The V gene end was trimmed by 5 bases and the J gene end by 7 bases; junction bases not matched to a gene: 15. CDR1 MNHEY and CDR2 SMNVEV come from the germline V gene (reference sequence). This CDR3 has 18 residues. This CDR3 is CASSPRLAGVGLRNEQFF. As DNA, the CDR3 is TGTGCCAGCAGTCCACGACTAGCGGGAGTGGGGTTGAGGAATGAGCAGTTCTTC.

The V gene is TRBV6-6, the J gene TRBJ2-3; possible D gene TRBD1, 5 bases. Germline-derived CDR1 and CDR2 are MNHNY and SVGAGI (reference sequence). The CDR3 is 16 amino acids. The V end was cut by 0 bases, the J end by 2 bases, with 12 bases between. CDR3 sequence reads: CASSYSGQGSTDTQYF. In nucleotides, the CDR3 is TGTGCCAGCAGTTACTCGGGGCAGGGCTCCACAGATACGCAGTATTTT.

This clone was seen only a few times. The rearrangement links TRBV5-1 to TRBJ2-3; 9 nucleotides agree with TRBD1. V lost 0 bases and J lost 2; bases outside the gene matches: 7. CDR1 is SGHRS, CDR2 YFSETQ, per germline. The CDR3 extends over 17 amino acids. CDR3: CASSLEPGTGTTDTQYF. The CDR3 DNA sequence: TGCGCCAGCAGCTTGGAGCCCGGGACAGGGACCACAGATACGCAGTATTTT.

The chain combines TRBV19 with TRBJ2-3, with a possible D match to TRBD2 (6 bases). Trimming left V 3 bases short and J 6 bases short, with 13 bases between. Germline loops: CDR1 LNHDA, CDR2 SQIVND (reference sequence). There are 14 residues in the CDR3. CDR3 in amino acids: CASSIEPGRDTQYF. For the CDR3, the DNA is TGTGCCAGTAGTATCGAGCCAGGGAGGGATACGCAGTATTTT. Filled out from reference TRBV19 and TRBJ2-3, the complete variable domain reads DGGITQSPKYLFRKEGQNVTLSCEQNLNHDAMYWYRQDPGQGLRLIYYSQIVNDFQKGDIAEGYSVSREKKESFPLTVTSAQKNPTAFYLCASSIEPGRDTQYFGPGTRLTVL.